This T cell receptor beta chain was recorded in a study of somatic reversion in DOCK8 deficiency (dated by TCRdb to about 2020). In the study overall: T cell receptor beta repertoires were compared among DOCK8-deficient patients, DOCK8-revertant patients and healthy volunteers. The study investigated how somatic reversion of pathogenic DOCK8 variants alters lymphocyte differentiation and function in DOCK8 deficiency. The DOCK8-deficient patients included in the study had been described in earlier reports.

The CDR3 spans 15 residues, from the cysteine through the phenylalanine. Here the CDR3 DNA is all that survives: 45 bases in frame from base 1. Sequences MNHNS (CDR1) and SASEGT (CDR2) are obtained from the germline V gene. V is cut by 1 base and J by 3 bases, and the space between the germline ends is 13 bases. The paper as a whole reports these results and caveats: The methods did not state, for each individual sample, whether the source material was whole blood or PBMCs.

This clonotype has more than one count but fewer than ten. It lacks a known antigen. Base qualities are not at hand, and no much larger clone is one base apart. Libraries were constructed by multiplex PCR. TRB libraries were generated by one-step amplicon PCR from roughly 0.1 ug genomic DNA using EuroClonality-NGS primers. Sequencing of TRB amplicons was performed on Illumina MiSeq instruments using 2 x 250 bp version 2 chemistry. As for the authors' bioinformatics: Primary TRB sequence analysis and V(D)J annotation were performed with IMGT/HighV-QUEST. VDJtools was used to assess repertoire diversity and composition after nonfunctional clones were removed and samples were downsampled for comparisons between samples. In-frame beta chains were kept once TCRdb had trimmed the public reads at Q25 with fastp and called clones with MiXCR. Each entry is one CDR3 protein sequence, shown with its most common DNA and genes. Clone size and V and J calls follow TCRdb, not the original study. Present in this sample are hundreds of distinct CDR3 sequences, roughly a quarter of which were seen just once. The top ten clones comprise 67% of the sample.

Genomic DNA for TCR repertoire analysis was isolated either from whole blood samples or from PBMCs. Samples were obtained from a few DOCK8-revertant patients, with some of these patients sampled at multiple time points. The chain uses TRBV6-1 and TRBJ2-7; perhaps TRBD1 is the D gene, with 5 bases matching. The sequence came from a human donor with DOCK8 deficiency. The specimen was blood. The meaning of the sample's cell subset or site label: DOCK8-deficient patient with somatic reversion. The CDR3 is CASSEGPGILYEQYF. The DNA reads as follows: TGTGCCAGCAGTGAAGGTCCAGGGATCCTCTACGAGCAGTACTTC.